This TCR beta chain was captured by sequencing in a study of Ad26.COV2.S vaccination and SARS-CoV-2 variants. Study conclusions and caveats: After vaccination, substantial breadth of spike-specific CD8+ and CD4+ responses was reported.

Method: immunoSEQ multiplex PCR; TCRdb's copy keeps in-frame clones and lacks some. The table lists 300,000 to 400,000 clones, approximately 80% of them singletons. This clone was counted a single time. Its specificity is unknown. CDR3 length: 16 amino acids. CDR1 is MGHRA and CDR2 is YSYEKL in the germline V gene. V was clipped by 5 bases and J by 7 bases, with 20 bases between them. The sample's treatment: approximately 18 received Ad26.COV2.S at low or high dose, single or two shots; 5 received placebo; per-sample allocation not given. Sampling was performed 63 days after the first vaccine or placebo injection. Wuhan-strain SARS-CoV-2 spike was expressed by the Ad26 vector that made up the vaccine.

The material was peripheral blood, obtained in a trial of Ad26.COV2.S vaccine versus placebo. The receptor was isolated from a person between 18 and 60 years old who received the Ad26.COV2.S COVID-19 vaccine or a placebo. This chain uses TRBV4-1 with TRBJ1-4; D uncertain. This CDR3 is CASSEPRRQGREKLFF. The CDR3 bases are TGCGCCAGCAGCGAACCCAGGCGACAAGGACGTGAAAAACTGTTTTTT.